The 17 T cell receptor beta chains reported below all come from one sample, sequenced in a study of cytomegalovirus exposure and HLA in healthy donors. The PCR ran on 60 Vbeta and 13 Jbeta primers. Sequencing used immunoSEQ multiplex PCR; TCRdb keeps in-frame clones, though not all of them. The sample yields some 110,000 clones, roughly 78% seen once. The sample taken for sequencing was PBMCs. These receptors all stem from a woman in her forties in good health and CMV-seronegative.

This chain links TRBV2 with TRBJ2-1; D possibly corresponds to TRBD1 (6 bases). The CDR3 contains 15 residues. Germline V lookup: CDR1 SNHLY, CDR2 FYNNEI. V dropped 1 base and J dropped 4 bases, with 11 bases sitting between them. The CDR3 bases are TGTGCCAGCAGTGAAGTTGGCCAGGGGTACAATGAGCAGTTCTTC. Amino acids: CASSEVGQGYNEQFF.

The genes are TRBV14 and TRBJ1-1; tentative D call: TRBD1 (6 bases). CDR3 length: 13 residues. CDR1 and CDR2 from the germline V gene are SGHDN and FVKESK. V was clipped by 8 bases and J by 3 bases, with 13 bases between them. CDR3: CASGGGGYTEAFF. The CDR3 nucleotides are TGTGCCAGCGGAGGGGGGGGGTACACTGAAGCTTTCTTT.

The chain uses TRBV5-1 and TRBJ1-2; TRBD1 matches at 7 bases. CDR3 length equals 12 residues. The V segment lost 5 bases and the J segment 7 bases; nucleotides outside the gene matches: 5. Germline V gene sequence: CDR1 SGHRS, CDR2 YFSETQ. This chain's CDR3 is CASRLGGGGYTF. As DNA, the CDR3 is TGCGCCAGCAGATTAGGGGGCGGTGGCTACACCTTC.

V and J are TRBV4-2 and TRBJ2-1; 11 bases align to TRBD2. V was pared by 0 bases and J by 0 bases, with 1 base of the junction left unmatched. The CDR3 spans 17 residues. CDR1 LGHNA and CDR2 YNFKEQ come from the germline V gene. Here the CDR3 reads CASSQELAGDSYNEQFF. CDR3 coding DNA: TGTGCCAGCAGCCAAGAACTAGCGGGAGACTCCTACAATGAGCAGTTCTTC.

The chain carries TRBV29-1 and TRBJ2-2; no firm D call. The CDR3 contains 14 residues. The germline gives CDR1 SQVTM, CDR2 ANQGSEA. V was trimmed by 6 bases and J by 1 base, leaving 12 bases between them. This chain's CDR3 is CSVVPLGNTGELFF. As DNA, the CDR3 is TGCAGCGTCGTCCCCCTCGGGAACACCGGGGAGCTGTTTTTT.

The chain links TRBV4-3 to TRBJ2-7; 9 positions agree with TRBD2. The ends lost 3 bases at V and 5 bases at J; junction bases unmatched: 5. The CDR3 has 14 residues. Germline V lookup: CDR1 LGHNA, CDR2 YSLEER. CDR3 region: CASSQGLAGDEQYF. The DNA of the CDR3 is TGCGCCAGCAGCCAGGGACTAGCCGGGGACGAGCAGTACTTC.

The rearrangement links TRBV28 to TRBJ1-1; D may be TRBD1 (6 bases). Germline V gives CDR1 MDHEN, CDR2 SYDVKM. V lost 8 bases and J 3 bases, leaving 13 bases between the germline ends. CDR3 length equals 13 residues. Here the CDR3 DNA reads TGTGCCAGCTACAGGGAGGGACACACTGAAGCTTTCTTT. Translated, it gives CASYREGHTEAFF.

V and J are TRBV7-9 and TRBJ2-7; a weak D match, TRBD2 (6 bases). Per the germline V gene, CDR1 is SEHNR and CDR2 is FQNEAQ (reference sequence). The CDR3 has 15 residues. The ends were cut back, 5 bases at V and 2 bases at J, with 16 bases in the middle. This chain's CDR3 is CASSPGAGSPYEQYF. DNA for the CDR3: TGTGCCAGCAGCCCGGGTGCGGGATCCCCCTACGAGCAGTACTTC.

The chain combines TRBV20-1 with TRBJ2-7; D uncertain. Germline V CDR1 and CDR2: DFQATT, SNEGSKA (reference sequence). The CDR3 runs to 11 residues. V dropped 8 bases and J dropped 2 bases, with 10 bases sitting between them. Here the CDR3 DNA reads TGCAGTTTTTCTAGAACCTACGAGCAGTACTTC. This encodes CSFSRTYEQYF.

Turning to this clone: This sample includes further DNA sequences coding for the same CDR3. The J gene is TRBJ2-1, the V gene TRBV11-2; D might be TRBD2 (6 bases). Deletions cut 2 bases from V and 4 bases from J, with 12 bases between. The CDR3 has 15 residues. Germline CDR1 and CDR2: SGHAT and FQNNGV. DNA of the CDR3: TGTGCCAGCAGCTTAAGTGGCGGGGCTTACAATGAGCAGTTCTTC. Translated, it gives CASSLSGGAYNEQFF.

CDR3: CASSFGQGSHEQYF. CDR3 sequence (DNA): TGTGCCAGCAGTTTTGGGCAGGGATCCCACGAGCAGTACTTC. The chain recombines TRBV27 with TRBJ2-7; a weak D match, TRBD1 (5 bases). Germline V gene lookup returns CDR1 MNHEY and CDR2 SMNVEV (reference sequence). CDR3 size: 14 residues. Trimming stripped 3 bases from V and 5 bases from J, with 14 bases between.

The V gene is TRBV7-8, the J gene TRBJ2-7; D is uncertain. Germline CDR1 and CDR2: SGHVS and FQNEAQ. There are 12 residues in the CDR3. Trimming pared 4 bases from V and 9 bases from J, leaving 13 bases between. CDR3 region: CASSSEVVGQYF. In DNA, the CDR3 is TGTGCCAGCAGCTCCGAGGTGGTAGGGCAGTACTTC.

The table lists this clone with a few counts. This chain uses TRBV19 with TRBJ2-7; no reliable D call. Germline V CDR1 and CDR2: LNHDA, SQIVND (reference sequence). V gave up 3 bases and J gave up 4 bases, with 16 bases separating them. The CDR3 sequence is 15 residues long. CDR3 coding DNA: TGTGCCAGTAGTATTGGAGCCCTCCCTAGATACGAGCAGTACTTC. Residues: CASSIGALPRYEQYF.

The V call is TRBV6-6, the J call TRBJ1-2, with D possibly being TRBD1 (5 bases). The CDR3 is 15 amino acids. Between the trimmed V and J ends, which lost 4 bases and 4 bases, there was a span of 16 bases. Germline CDR1 reads MNHNY; CDR2 reads SVGAGI (reference sequence). CDR3 sequence: CASSSELQASYGYTF. CDR3 bases: TGTGCCAGCAGTTCCGAGCTACAGGCCTCCTATGGCTACACCTTC.

The chain combines TRBV20-1 with TRBJ2-5; unclear D gene. The germline V gene encodes CDR1 DFQATT and CDR2 SNEGSKA (reference sequence). This CDR3 has 10 amino acids. The V end was cut by 2 bases, the J end by 13 bases, with 11 bases between. This chain's CDR3 is CSARKEPPYF. The CDR3 bases are TGCAGTGCTAGAAAGGAGCCCCCGTACTTC.

In this sample, this clone turned up once. The rearrangement links TRBV5-1 to TRBJ2-5, with D possibly TRBD1 on 6 matching bases. Germline V gene sequence: CDR1 SGHRS, CDR2 YFSETQ. Trimming took 5 bases from V and 1 from J, leaving 9 bases between them. CDR3 length equals 13 residues. CDR3 sequence reads: CASRADSQETQYF. Here the CDR3 DNA reads TGCGCCAGCAGAGCGGACAGCCAAGAGACCCAGTACTTC.

This rearrangement joins TRBV29-1 to TRBJ1-2; no firm D call. The CDR3 is 11 amino acids. Trimming took 3 bases from V and 8 from J, leaving 10 bases between them. Germline assignment: CDR1 SQVTM and CDR2 ANQGSEA. This CDR3 reads CSVDRSMGYTF. The CDR3 DNA reads TGCAGCGTTGACCGTTCTATGGGCTACACCTTC.